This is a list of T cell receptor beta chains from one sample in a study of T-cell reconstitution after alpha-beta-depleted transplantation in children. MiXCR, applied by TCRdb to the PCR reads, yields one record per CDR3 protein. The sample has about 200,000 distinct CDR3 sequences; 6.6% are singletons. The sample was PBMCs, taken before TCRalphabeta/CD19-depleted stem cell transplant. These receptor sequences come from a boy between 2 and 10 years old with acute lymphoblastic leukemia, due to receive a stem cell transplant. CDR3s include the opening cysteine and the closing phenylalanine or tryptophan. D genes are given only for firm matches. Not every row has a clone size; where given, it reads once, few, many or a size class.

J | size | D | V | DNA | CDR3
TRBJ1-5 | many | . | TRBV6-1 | TGTGCCAGCAGCAGGACCAGCAATCAGCCCCAGCATTTT | CASSRTSNQPQHF
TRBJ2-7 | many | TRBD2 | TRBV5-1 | TGCGCCAGCAGAGGGAGCGGGGAGAGTTTCTACGAGCAGTACTTC | CASRGSGESFYEQYF
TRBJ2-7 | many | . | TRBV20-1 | TGCAGTGCTAGTAGGGGCGAGCAGTACTTC | CSASRGEQYF
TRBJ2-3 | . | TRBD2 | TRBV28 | TGTGCCAGCAGGCACCTTGAGGCGGGGGGGCGAGATACGCAGTATTTT | CASRHLEAGGRDTQYF
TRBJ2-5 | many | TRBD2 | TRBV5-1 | TGCGCCAGCAGCCTGATGACTAGCGGGGTCCAAGAGACCCAGTACTTC | CASSLMTSGVQETQYF
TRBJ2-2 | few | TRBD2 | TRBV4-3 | TGCGCCAGCAGCCAAGAAACACCGGGACTAGGGGGGGCCGGGGAGCTGTTTTTT | CASSQETPGLGGAGELFF
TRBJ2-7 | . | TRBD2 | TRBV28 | TGTGCCAGCAGTTCAGGGACTAGCGCGTACGAGCAGTACTTC | CASSSGTSAYEQYF
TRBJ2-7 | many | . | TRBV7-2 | TGTGCCAGCAGCTACCTACTGGGTAACGGGGAGCAGTACTTC | CASSYLLGNGEQYF
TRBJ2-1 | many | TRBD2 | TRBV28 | TGTGCCAGCAAAAGAGCGGGGAGCTCCTACAATGAGCAGTTCTTC | CASKRAGSSYNEQFF
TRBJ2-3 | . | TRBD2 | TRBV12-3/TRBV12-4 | TGTGCCAGCAGTTTGGCTAGCGGGGTCTCTAGCACAGATACGCAGTATTTT | CASSLASGVSSTDTQYF
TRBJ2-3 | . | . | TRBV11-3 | TGTGCCAGCAGCTCCGGGGGTAGGACTAGCACAGATACGCAGTATTTT | CASSSGGRTSTDTQYF
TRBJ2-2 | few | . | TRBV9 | TGTGCCAGCAGCGTAGGGGGGTCCACCGGGGAGCTGTTTTTT | CASSVGGSTGELFF
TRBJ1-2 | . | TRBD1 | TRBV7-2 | TGTGCCAGCAACGGACAGGGGCGCGACTATGGCTACACCTTC | CASNGQGRDYGYTF
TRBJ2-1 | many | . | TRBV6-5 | TGTGCCAGCAGTTACTCGCTGGCAAGCGGCAATGAGCAGTTCTTC | CASSYSLASGNEQFF
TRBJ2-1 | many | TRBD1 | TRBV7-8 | TGTGCCAGCAGCGCTTGGGCCACCGGGACAGCCTTGTACAATGAGCAGTTCTTC | CASSAWATGTALYNEQFF
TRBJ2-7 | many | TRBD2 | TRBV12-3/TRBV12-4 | TGTGCCAGCACCGAGGGGCGGGGGATCTCCTACGAGCAGTACTTC | CASTEGRGISYEQYF
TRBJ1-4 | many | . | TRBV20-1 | TGCAGTGCCCGAACGGCAGGCGGGAATGAAAAACTGTTTTTT | CSARTAGGNEKLFF
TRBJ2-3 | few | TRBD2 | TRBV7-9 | TGTGCCAGCAGCTTTTCTAGCGGGGGAACAGATACGCAGTATTTT | CASSFSSGGTDTQYF
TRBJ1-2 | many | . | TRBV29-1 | TGCAGCGTTGAAGAGGTCTATGGCTACACCTTC | CSVEEVYGYTF
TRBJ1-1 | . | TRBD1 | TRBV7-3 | TGTGCCAGCAGCTTAACCGGGACAGGGGACACTGAAGCTTTCTTT | CASSLTGTGDTEAFF
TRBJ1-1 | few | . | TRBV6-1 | TGTGCCAGCAGTCGATTCAGGGGCAATGAAGCTTTCTTT | CASSRFRGNEAFF
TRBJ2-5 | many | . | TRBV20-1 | TGCAGTGCTAGAGAAGTTGCGGCGCAAGAGACCCAGTACTTC | CSAREVAAQETQYF
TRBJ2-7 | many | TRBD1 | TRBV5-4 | TGTGCCAGCAGTAATGGACAGGGTCCGTTGTACGAGCAGTACTTC | CASSNGQGPLYEQYF
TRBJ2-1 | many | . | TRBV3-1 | TGTGCCAGCAGCCAAGCTAATAGCAGATACAATGAGCAGTTCTTC | CASSQANSRYNEQFF
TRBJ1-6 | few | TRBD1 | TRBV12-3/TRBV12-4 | TGTGCCAGCAGTTTCCGGACAGGGAATAATTCACCCCTCCACTTT | CASSFRTGNNSPLHF
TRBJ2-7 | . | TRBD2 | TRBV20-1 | TGCAGTGCTAGAGGTCGAGGCGGGAGGTATGAGCAGTACTTC | CSARGRGGRYEQYF
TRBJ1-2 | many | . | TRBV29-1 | TGCAGCGTTGAGCCAGTCGACTATGGCTACACCTTC | CSVEPVDYGYTF
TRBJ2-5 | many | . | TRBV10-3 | TGTGCCATCAGTGAGCTTGAGGGGAAAGAGACCCAGTACTTC | CAISELEGKETQYF
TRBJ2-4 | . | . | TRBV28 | TGTGCCAGCAGTCCACCTCCACAGGGTGCCAAAAACATTCAGTACTTC | CASSPPPQGAKNIQYF
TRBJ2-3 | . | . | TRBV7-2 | TGTGCCAGCAGCTCAAGGACGGGAGATACGCAGTATTTT | CASSSRTGDTQYF
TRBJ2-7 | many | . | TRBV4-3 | TGCGCCAGCAGCCAAGATCTAGGGGGAGCCTACGAGCAGTACTTC | CASSQDLGGAYEQYF
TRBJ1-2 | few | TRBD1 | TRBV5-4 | TGTGCCAGCAGCGGTGGGACAGGGATCTATGGCTACACCTTC | CASSGGTGIYGYTF
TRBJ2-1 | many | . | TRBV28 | TGTGCCAGCAGTTTCGACTGGGGATACAATGAGCAGTTCTTC | CASSFDWGYNEQFF
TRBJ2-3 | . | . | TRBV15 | TGTGCCACCAGCAGGGCAGGGGAGAGCACAGATACGCAGTATTTT | CATSRAGESTDTQYF
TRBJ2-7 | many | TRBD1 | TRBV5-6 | TGTGCCAGCAGCTTGGCGGGACAGGGGCACTACGAGCAGTACTTC | CASSLAGQGHYEQYF
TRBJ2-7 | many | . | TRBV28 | TGTGCCAGCAGTTTTGGTCTGCGTGGGGAAGGCTCCTACGAGCAGTACTTC | CASSFGLRGEGSYEQYF
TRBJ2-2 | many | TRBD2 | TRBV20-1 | TGCAGTGCGCAGACTAGCGGGGGCACCGGGGAGCTGTTTTTT | CSAQTSGGTGELFF
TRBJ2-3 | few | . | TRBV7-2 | TGTGCCAGCAGCTTATCCCTAGCCAGCGCAGATACGCAGTATTTT | CASSLSLASADTQYF
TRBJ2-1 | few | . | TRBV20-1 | TGCAGTGCTAGAGATCGTGTGGTGGGAGGTGAGCAGTTCTTC | CSARDRVVGGEQFF
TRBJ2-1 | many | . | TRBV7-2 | TGTGCCAGCAGCTCCTATTTGTGGAATGAGCAGTTCTTC | CASSSYLWNEQFF
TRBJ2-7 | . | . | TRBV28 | TGTGCCAGCAGTTTAGGTTTGTCGGTTACTTCCTACGAGCAGTACTTC | CASSLGLSVTSYEQYF
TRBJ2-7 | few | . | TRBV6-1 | TGTGCCAGCAGATCACTTACAGGGACCTACGAGCAGTACTTC | CASRSLTGTYEQYF
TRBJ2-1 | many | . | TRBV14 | TGTGCCAGCAGCCATGCCGGGAACAGTTACAATGAGCAGTTCTTC | CASSHAGNSYNEQFF
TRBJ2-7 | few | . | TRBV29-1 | TGCAGCGTTGGGATTGGACGAGACTCTCAGCACGAGCAGTACTTC | CSVGIGRDSQHEQYF
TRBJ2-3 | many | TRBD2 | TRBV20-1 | TGCAGTGCCTGGAGCAGCGGGGGGACAGATACGCAGTATTTT | CSAWSSGGTDTQYF